A single sample gave rise to the 24 T cell receptor beta chains below, sequenced in a study of control samples from healthy donors and cancer patients. Data came from immunoSEQ multiplex PCR; TCRdb stores just in-frame clones and leaves some out. The data hold tens of thousands of clones, with 70% to 90% observed a single time. Sequences were obtained from blood. Receptor source: a man aged 50-59 years in good health.

This rearrangement joins TRBV7-9 to TRBJ2-1; no firm D call. Germline lookup yields CDR1 SEHNR and CDR2 FQNEAQ (reference sequence). CDR3 length equals 13 residues. V lost 0 bases and J 9 bases, leaving 9 bases between the germline ends. CDR3 DNA: TGTGCCAGCAGCTTAGCATCCGAAACTGAGCAGTTCTTC. It specifies CASSLASETEQFF.

The chain carries TRBV5-1 and TRBJ1-6; unclear D gene. V was pared by 5 bases and J by 0 bases, with 15 bases between. The CDR3 is 17 amino acids. From germline, CDR1 is SGHRS and CDR2 YFSETQ. CDR3 loop: CASRPAEGNSYNSPLHF. The CDR3 bases are TGCGCCAGCAGACCTGCGGAGGGTAACTCCTATAATTCACCCCTCCACTTT.

This chain uses TRBV13 with TRBJ1-2; 12 nucleotides align to TRBD1. The germline CDR1 and CDR2 sequences are PRHDT and FYEKMQ (reference sequence). After removal of 4 bases from V and 6 bases from J, the junction contained 9 bases not matched to a gene. This CDR3 has 16 residues. The CDR3 DNA follows: TGTGCCAGCAGCTCCCGCGGGACAGGGGGCGCGGATGGCTACACCTTC. Amino acids: CASSSRGTGGADGYTF.

The CDR3 sequence: CASSIVADTQYF. The CDR3 nucleotides are TGTGCCAGCAGCATAGTAGCAGATACGCAGTATTTT. V is TRBV7-2 and J is TRBJ2-3; D remains unclear. This CDR3 contains 12 residues. The germline V gene has CDR1 SGHTA and CDR2 FQGNSA. The V gene lost 5 bases and the J gene lost 4 bases, with 7 bases spanning the gap.

This clone was counted between two and nine times. The chain recombines TRBV7-2 with TRBJ2-2; D uncertain. V shed 5 bases and J shed 6 bases, with 10 bases lying between them. The CDR3 extends over 13 amino acids. Per germline, CDR1 SGHTA and CDR2 FQGNSA. The CDR3 loop is CASSRVKAGELFF. The CDR3 region has the DNA TGTGCCAGCAGCCGAGTTAAAGCCGGGGAGCTGTTTTTT.

The chain has TRBV15 and TRBJ2-3; 9 bases agree with TRBD2. V lost 0 bases, J lost 6 bases, and 7 bases stayed unmatched. The CDR3 length is 16 residues. Germline assignment: CDR1 LNHNV and CDR2 YYDKDF (reference sequence). The CDR3: CATSRDPAGGVDTQYF. In nucleotides, the CDR3 is TGTGCCACCAGCAGAGATCCAGCGGGGGGCGTTGATACGCAGTATTTT.

V is TRBV7-2 and J is TRBJ1-4, with TRBD1 matching over 10 bases. The V and J ends lost 4 bases and 5 bases, in that order; junction bases with no gene match: 1. The germline gives CDR1 SGHTA, CDR2 FQGNSA. The CDR3 sequence is 14 residues long. Written as DNA, the CDR3 is TGTGCCAGCAGCTCGGGACAGGGGAATGAAAAACTGTTTTTT. Protein: CASSSGQGNEKLFF.

CDR3 DNA: TGTGCCAGTAGTATAGGGGAGTTCTTCAGCACTGAAGCTTTCTTT. It codes for CASSIGEFFSTEAFF. This chain connects TRBV19 to TRBJ1-1; D not certain. This CDR3 contains 15 residues. Germline assignment: CDR1 LNHDA and CDR2 SQIVND (reference sequence). Between the trimmed V and J ends, which lost 1 base and 4 bases, there was a span of 13 bases.

The CDR3, as DNA: TGTGCCAGCAGTGAATTTGGGACGGATAACTATGGCTACACCTTC. Protein: CASSEFGTDNYGYTF. The chain links TRBV2 to TRBJ1-2; possible D gene TRBD1, 5 bases. The germline V and J ends were trimmed by 2 bases and 1 base, with 11 bases remaining between them. This CDR3 is 15 amino acids long. From germline, CDR1 is SNHLY and CDR2 FYNNEI.

The rearrangement links TRBV18 to TRBJ1-3, with D unresolved. Looked up from germline, CDR1 is KGHSH and CDR2 is LQKENI. With 4 bases removed from V and 0 bases from J, the gap between germline ends came to 4 bases. The CDR3 spans 13 residues. The CDR3 region is CASSQSSGNTIYF. The CDR3 region has the DNA TGTGCCAGCTCACAGAGCTCTGGAAACACCATATATTTT.

V gene TRBV6-4 combines with J gene TRBJ1-1; D is possibly TRBD1 (5 bases). Germline CDR1 reads MRHNA; CDR2 reads SNTAGT. The length of the CDR3 is 13 residues. The ends were cut back, 3 bases at V and 3 bases at J, with 8 bases in the middle. The CDR3, as DNA: TGTGCCAGCAGTGAGGGGGAGCACACTGAAGCTTTCTTT. Translated, it gives CASSEGEHTEAFF.

This clone was observed a few times. The chain couples TRBV4-3 to TRBJ2-3; possibly TRBD2 for D (5 bases). Germline V gene lookup returns CDR1 LGHNA and CDR2 YSLEER. Trimming stripped 4 bases from V and 6 bases from J, with 11 bases between. The CDR3 is 13 residues long. This CDR3 reads CASSRTRWDTQYF. CDR3 sequence (DNA): TGCGCCAGCAGCCGGACTCGCTGGGATACGCAGTATTTT.

The chain links TRBV21-1 to TRBJ1-1; the table names TRBD1, a call not compared with the DNA. TRBV21-1 is flagged as a pseudogene. This CDR3 comprises 15 residues. CDR3 bases: TGTGCCAGCAGCAGCCCTGGACAGGGGTCCACTGAAGCTTTCTTT. Translation gives CASSSPGQGSTEAFF.

The chain carries TRBV3-1 (or the pseudogene TRBV3-2) and TRBJ1-2, with 7 bases matching TRBD1. J gave up 6 bases and V 4 bases, and 11 bases lay outside the gene matches. From germline, CDR1 is LGHDT and CDR2 YNNKEL (reference sequence). The CDR3 sequence is 15 residues long. The DNA of the CDR3 is TGTGCCAGCAGCCTCGGACAGGCACCCTTAAATGGCTACACCTTC. Translation: CASSLGQAPLNGYTF.

CDR3 nucleotides: TGTGCCAGCAGCGTAGTAGGAGGGAACAATTCACCCCTCCACTTT. The encoded protein is CASSVVGGNNSPLHF. V usage is TRBV9 and J usage is TRBJ1-6; D gene ambiguous. The CDR3 length is 15 residues. The germline gives CDR1 SGDLS, CDR2 YYNGEE. With 0 bases removed from V and 7 bases from J, the gap between germline ends came to 11 bases.

V usage is TRBV11-3 and J usage is TRBJ2-2; TRBD1 might be the D (5 bases). V was trimmed by 6 bases and J by 4 bases, leaving 12 bases between them. CDR3 length equals 14 residues. Germline loops: CDR1 SGHNT, CDR2 YENEEA. CDR3 nucleotide sequence: TGTGCCAGCAGTCTCAGGGCAAGCACCGGGGAGCTGTTTTTT. Encoded protein: CASSLRASTGELFF.

The chain uses TRBV4-2 and TRBJ1-1, with D possibly being TRBD1 (5 bases). Germline lookup yields CDR1 LGHNA and CDR2 YNFKEQ. CDR3 length equals 16 residues. Trimming removed 0 bases from V and 7 bases from J, with 18 bases in between. In DNA form, the CDR3 reads TGTGCCAGCAGCCAAGACCCCGGGGCGGCTGAATATGAAGCTTTCTTT. Residues: CASSQDPGAAEYEAFF.

The chain joins TRBV19 to TRBJ1-5, with unresolved D. V lost 6 bases and J 0 bases, leaving 12 bases between the germline ends. The CDR3 has 15 amino acids. Germline CDR1 is LNHDA and CDR2 is SQIVND (reference sequence). The CDR3 region is CASRTPGLSNQPQHF. Here the CDR3 DNA reads TGTGCCAGTAGAACCCCGGGCCTTAGCAATCAGCCCCAGCATTTT.

This chain uses TRBV19 with TRBJ2-3; TRBD1 or TRBD2 may be the D gene (6 bases each). Germline V gene lookup returns CDR1 LNHDA and CDR2 SQIVND (reference sequence). Between the trimmed V and J ends, which lost 5 bases and 3 bases, there was a span of 18 bases. The CDR3 spans 16 residues. CDR3 in DNA: TGTGCCAGTAGTGAACTACAGGGTGGGGGGACAGATACGCAGTATTTT. Amino acids: CASSELQGGGTDTQYF.

V and J are TRBV5-6 and TRBJ2-7; D may correspond to TRBD1 or TRBD2 (5 bases each). The CDR3 extends over 14 amino acids. V lost 4 bases to trimming and J lost 0 bases, with 11 bases between them. Germline values: CDR1 SGHDT, CDR2 YYEEEE. CDR3 sequence (DNA): TGTGCCAGCAGCCTCGGGACGTTCTCCTACGAGCAGTACTTC. Translation gives CASSLGTFSYEQYF.

This chain connects TRBV6-5 to TRBJ1-2; no clear D gene. The CDR3 covers 13 residues. Germline CDR1 MNHEY, CDR2 SVGAGI. V shed 7 bases and J shed 1 base, with 10 bases lying between them. CDR3 sequence (DNA): TGTGCCAGCACCTTCCAGGATAACTATGGCTACACCTTC. Its protein product is CASTFQDNYGYTF.

V and J are TRBV4-1 and TRBJ1-6, with TRBD1 identical over 7 bases. The CDR3 is 16 residues long. Germline CDR1 and CDR2: MGHRA and YSYEKL. With 6 bases clipped from V and 0 bases from J, the junction kept 5 bases outside the gene matches. CDR3 DNA: TGCGCCAGCAGTTACAGGGGAAGCTCCTATAATTCACCCCTCCACTTT. Translating it yields CASSYRGSSYNSPLHF.

The chain couples TRBV5-1 to TRBJ1-1; unclear D gene. Deletions cut 2 bases from V and 1 base from J, with 12 bases between. Germline CDR1 and CDR2: SGHRS and YFSETQ. This CDR3 has 15 residues. Here the CDR3 reads CASSLALEANTEAFF. The CDR3 DNA reads as TGCGCCAGCAGCTTAGCCCTCGAGGCGAACACTGAAGCTTTCTTT.

Comment on this clone: This CDR3 is also generated by other DNA sequences in the sample. The chain couples TRBV19 to TRBJ1-2, with D perhaps matching TRBD1 (6 bases). Germline V gene sequence: CDR1 LNHDA, CDR2 SQIVND (reference sequence). This CDR3 contains 13 residues. V shed 11 bases and J shed 5 bases, with 18 bases lying between them. The CDR3 spells CASSTGRAYGYTF. CDR3 bases: TGTGCCTCGAGCACAGGGAGAGCGTATGGCTACACCTTC.